A selection of T cell receptor beta chains follows, all from one sample in a study of OX40 agonist ivuxolimab in advanced cancers. The method was immunoSEQ multiplex PCR; TCRdb's version includes in-frame clones alone and lacks a portion of them. The data hold approximately 14,000 clones, with about 90% observed a single time. The sequences come from CD4+ or CD8+ T cells sorted from blood, collected in a trial of the OX40 agonist ivuxolimab. Receptors originate from an adult with an advanced solid tumor such as melanoma, head and neck, liver or kidney cancer. Each CDR3 is given with its conserved first and last residue. The order of the fields is V gene, clone size, J gene, D gene, CDR3 protein, CDR3 DNA. D genes are given only for firm matches. Expanded clones get a size class; other rows say once, few or many, or leave the size out.

TRBV19,once,TRBJ2-7,-,CASSIDRGLSYEQYF,TGTGCCAGTAGTATAGATCGAGGGCTCTCCTACGAGCAGTACTTC
TRBV4-1,-,TRBJ1-5,-,CASSQGGGPQHF,TGCGCCAGCAGCCAAGGCGGGGGGCCCCAGCATTTT
TRBV4-1,-,TRBJ1-3,-,CASSQDSNSGNTIYF,TGCGCCAGCAGCCAAGACAGTAACTCTGGAAACACCATATATTTT
TRBV4-3,-,TRBJ2-7,-,CASSPSPTLTEQYF,TGCGCCAGCAGCCCATCACCAACCCTAACCGAGCAGTACTTC
TRBV19,-,TRBJ2-7,-,CASSPGGGPGYEQYF,TGTGCCAGTAGCCCAGGGGGAGGACCAGGCTACGAGCAGTACTTC
TRBV6-1,few,TRBJ2-2,TRBD1,CAGSGGDTGELFF,TGTGCCGGTTCAGGGGGCGACACCGGGGAGCTGTTTTTT
TRBV4-3,-,TRBJ1-1,-,CASSQESAERGHMNTEAFF,TGCGCCAGCAGCCAAGAATCTGCTGAGAGGGGACACATGAACACTGAAGCTTTCTTT
TRBV19,-,TRBJ1-1,-,CASTQGNTEAFF,TGTGCCAGTACACAGGGGAACACTGAAGCTTTCTTT
TRBV7-9,-,TRBJ2-2,-,CASSDSFGLFF,TGTGCCAGCAGCGACTCGTTTGGGCTGTTTTTT
TRBV13,-,TRBJ2-3,TRBD2,CASSPTSGTIDTQYF,TGTGCCAGCAGCCCAACTAGCGGGACTATAGATACGCAGTATTTT
TRBV7-6,-,TRBJ2-4,-,CARGARAKNIQYF,TGTGCCAGGGGGGCTCGGGCCAAAAACATTCAGTACTTC
TRBV7-3,once,TRBJ2-7,-,CASRDGAGVEQYF,TGTGCCAGCAGGGACGGGGCAGGGGTCGAGCAGTACTTC
TRBV6-5,-,TRBJ1-5,-,CASSYGGHQPQHF,TGTGCCAGCAGTTACGGGGGGCATCAGCCCCAGCATTTT
TRBV7-9,-,TRBJ1-2,-,CASSSTVANYGYTF,TGTGCCAGCAGCTCGACGGTAGCTAACTATGGCTACACCTTC
TRBV28,once,TRBJ2-7,TRBD1,CASRVRDRGSYEQYF,TGTGCCAGCAGGGTCCGGGACAGAGGCTCCTACGAGCAGTACTTC
TRBV11-2,-,TRBJ1-2,-,CASSGQSAVQSVWYGYTF,TGTGCCAGCAGCGGGCAGTCGGCAGTACAATCAGTTTGGTATGGCTACACCTTC
TRBV18,-,TRBJ2-7,-,CASSGQIYEQYF,TGTGCCAGCTCCGGACAGATCTACGAGCAGTACTTC
TRBV19,-,TRBJ1-5,TRBD1,CASTLTGGAGQPQHF,TGTGCCAGTACCCTCACAGGGGGCGCGGGGCAGCCCCAGCATTTT
TRBV6-1,-,TRBJ2-5,TRBD2,CASSELAGDQETQYF,TGTGCCAGCAGTGAACTAGCGGGGGACCAAGAGACCCAGTACTTC
TRBV12-5,-,TRBJ2-5,-,CASGLVRREVFQETQYF,TGTGCTAGTGGTTTGGTAAGGAGGGAGGTTTTCCAAGAGACCCAGTACTTC
TRBV7-8,-,TRBJ2-3,-,CASSLEVGTDTQYF,TGTGCCAGCAGCTTAGAGGTTGGCACAGATACGCAGTATTTT
TRBV6-1,-,TRBJ2-7,-,CASSEDGTPYEQYF,TGTGCCAGCAGTGAAGATGGTACCCCCTACGAGCAGTACTTC
TRBV19,-,TRBJ2-7,-,CASSFTAPHEQYF,TGTGCCAGTAGTTTCACAGCTCCACACGAGCAGTACTTC
TRBV11-3,-,TRBJ1-2,-,CASSLVFGVTGGYTF,TGTGCCAGCAGCTTAGTTTTTGGGGTCACCGGGGGCTACACCTTC
TRBV7-8,-,TRBJ2-4,TRBD1,CASSFNDRALAKNIQYF,TGTGCCAGCAGCTTTAATGACAGGGCGCTAGCCAAAAACATTCAGTACTTC
TRBV20-1,-,TRBJ2-7,-,CSALSRGYF,TGCAGTGCCCTATCGCGAGGGTACTTC